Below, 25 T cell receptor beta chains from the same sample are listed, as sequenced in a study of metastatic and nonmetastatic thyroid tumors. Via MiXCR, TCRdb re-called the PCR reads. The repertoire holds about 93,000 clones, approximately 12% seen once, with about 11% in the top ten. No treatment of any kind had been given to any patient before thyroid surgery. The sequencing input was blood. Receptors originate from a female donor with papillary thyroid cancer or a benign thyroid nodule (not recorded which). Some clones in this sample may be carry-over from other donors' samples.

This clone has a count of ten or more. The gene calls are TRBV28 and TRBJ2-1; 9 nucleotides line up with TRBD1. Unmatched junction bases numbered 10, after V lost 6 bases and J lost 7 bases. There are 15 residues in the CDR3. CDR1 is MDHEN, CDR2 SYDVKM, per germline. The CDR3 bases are TGTGCCAGCAGCCTCGGGACAGGGCGTAAGAATGAGCAGTTCTTC. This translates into CASSLGTGRKNEQFF.

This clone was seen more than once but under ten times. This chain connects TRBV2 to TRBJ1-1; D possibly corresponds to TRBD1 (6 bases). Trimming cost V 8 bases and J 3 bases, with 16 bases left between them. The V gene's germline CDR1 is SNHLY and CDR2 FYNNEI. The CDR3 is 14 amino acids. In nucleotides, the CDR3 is TGTGCCAGCGGGGACACGCTACGGGACACTGAAGCTTTCTTT. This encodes CASGDTLRDTEAFF.

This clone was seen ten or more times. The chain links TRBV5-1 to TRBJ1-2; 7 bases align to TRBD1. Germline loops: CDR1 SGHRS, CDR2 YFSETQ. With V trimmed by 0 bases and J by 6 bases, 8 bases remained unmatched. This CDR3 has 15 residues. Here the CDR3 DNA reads TGCGCCAGCAGCTTGGGCCCAGGACAGGCGGATGGCTACACCTTC. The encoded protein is CASSLGPGQADGYTF.

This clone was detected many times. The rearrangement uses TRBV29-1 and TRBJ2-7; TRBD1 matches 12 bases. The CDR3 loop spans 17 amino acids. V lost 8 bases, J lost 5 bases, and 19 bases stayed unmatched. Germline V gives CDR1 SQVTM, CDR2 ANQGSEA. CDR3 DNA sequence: TGCAGCTACACCCCGGGACAGGGGGCCATTCAGGGGGACGAGCAGTACTTC. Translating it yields CSYTPGQGAIQGDEQYF.

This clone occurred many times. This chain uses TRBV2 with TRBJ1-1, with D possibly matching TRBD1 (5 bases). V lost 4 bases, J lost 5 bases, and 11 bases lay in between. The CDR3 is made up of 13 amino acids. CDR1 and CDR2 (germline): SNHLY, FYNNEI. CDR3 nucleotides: TGTGCCAGCAGTGCAGCGGGGGGTACTGAAGCTTTCTTT. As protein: CASSAAGGTEAFF.

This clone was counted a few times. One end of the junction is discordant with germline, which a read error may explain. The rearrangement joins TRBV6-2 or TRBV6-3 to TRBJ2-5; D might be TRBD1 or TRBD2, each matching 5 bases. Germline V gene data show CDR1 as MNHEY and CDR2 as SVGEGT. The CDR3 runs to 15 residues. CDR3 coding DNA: TGTGCCATCAGTCCGCTATGGGGGACGTTGGAGACCCAGTACTTC. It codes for CAISPLWGTLETQYF.

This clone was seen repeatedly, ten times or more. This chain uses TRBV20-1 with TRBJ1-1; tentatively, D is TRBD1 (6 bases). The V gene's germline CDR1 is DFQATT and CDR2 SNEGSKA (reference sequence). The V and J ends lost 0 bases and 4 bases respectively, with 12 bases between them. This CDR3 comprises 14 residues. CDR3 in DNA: TGCAGTGCTAGAGATAGGGGGGAATGCACTGAAGCTTTCTTT. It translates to CSARDRGECTEAFF.

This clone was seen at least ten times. The CDR3: CASSPSGRAVNEQFF. In DNA, the CDR3 is TGTGCCAGCTCACCGAGCGGGAGGGCGGTTAATGAGCAGTTCTTC. The chain links TRBV18 to TRBJ2-1; TRBD2 matches at 10 bases. V shed 3 bases, J shed 7 bases, and the junction held 6 bases outside the gene matches. CDR3 length: 15 amino acids. CDR1 KGHSH and CDR2 LQKENI come from the germline V gene.

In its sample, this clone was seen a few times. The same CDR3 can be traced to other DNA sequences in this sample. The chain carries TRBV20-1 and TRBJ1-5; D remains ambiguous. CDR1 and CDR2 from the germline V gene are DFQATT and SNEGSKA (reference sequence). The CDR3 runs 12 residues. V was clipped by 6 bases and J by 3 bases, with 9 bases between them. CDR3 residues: CSATQYNQPQHF. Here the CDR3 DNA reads TGCAGTGCCACCCAGTACAATCAGCCCCAGCATTTT.

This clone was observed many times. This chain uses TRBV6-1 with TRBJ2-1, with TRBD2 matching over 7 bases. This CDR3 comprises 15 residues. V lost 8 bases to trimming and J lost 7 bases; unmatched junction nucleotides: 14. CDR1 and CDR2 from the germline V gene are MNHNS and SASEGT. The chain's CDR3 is CASRRAGAQKNEQFF. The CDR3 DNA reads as TGTGCCAGCCGCCGGGCGGGAGCCCAAAAGAATGAGCAGTTCTTC.

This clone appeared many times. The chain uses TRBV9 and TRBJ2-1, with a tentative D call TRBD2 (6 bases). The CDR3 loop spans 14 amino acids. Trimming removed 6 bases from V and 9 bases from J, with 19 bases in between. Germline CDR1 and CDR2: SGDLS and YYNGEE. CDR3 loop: CASIPGLAYGEQFF. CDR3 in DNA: TGTGCCAGCATCCCGGGACTGGCCTACGGTGAGCAGTTCTTC. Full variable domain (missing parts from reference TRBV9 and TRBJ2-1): DSGVTQTPKHLITATGQRVTLRCSPRSGDLSVYWYQQSLDQGLQFLIQYYNGEERAKGNILERFSAQQFPDLHSELNLSSLELGDSALYFCASIPGLAYGEQFFGPGTRLTVL.

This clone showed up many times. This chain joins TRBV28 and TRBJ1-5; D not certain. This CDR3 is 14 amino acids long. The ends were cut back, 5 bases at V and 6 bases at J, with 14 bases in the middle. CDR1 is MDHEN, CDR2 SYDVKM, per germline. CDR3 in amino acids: CASSPQLRVQPQHF. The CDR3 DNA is TGTGCCAGCAGTCCCCAGCTCCGGGTTCAGCCCCAGCATTTT.

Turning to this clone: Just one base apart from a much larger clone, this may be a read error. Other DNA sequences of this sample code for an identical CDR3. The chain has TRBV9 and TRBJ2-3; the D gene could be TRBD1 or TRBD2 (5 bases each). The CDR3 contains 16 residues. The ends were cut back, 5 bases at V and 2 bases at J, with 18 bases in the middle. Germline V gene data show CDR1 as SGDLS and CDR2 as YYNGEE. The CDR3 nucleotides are TGTGCCAGCAGTGCCCAAGAGGGGCATATCACAGATACGCAGTATTTT. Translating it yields CASSAQEGHITDTQYF.

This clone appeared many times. CDR3 region: CASSSRAGDTEAFF. The CDR3 nucleotides are TGTGCCAGTAGTAGCAGAGCAGGGGACACTGAAGCTTTCTTT. The rearrangement uses TRBV19 and TRBJ1-1; D is possibly TRBD1 (6 bases). Germline-derived CDR1 and CDR2 are LNHDA and SQIVND (reference sequence). The CDR3 is 14 amino acids. The V and J ends lost 4 bases and 3 bases respectively, with 12 bases between them.

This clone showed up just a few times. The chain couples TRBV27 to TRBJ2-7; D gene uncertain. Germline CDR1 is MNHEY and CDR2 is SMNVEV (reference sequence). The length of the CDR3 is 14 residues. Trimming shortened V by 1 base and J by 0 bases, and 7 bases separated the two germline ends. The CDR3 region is CASSLFRTSYEQYF. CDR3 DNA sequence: TGTGCCAGCAGTTTATTTCGGACCTCCTACGAGCAGTACTTC.

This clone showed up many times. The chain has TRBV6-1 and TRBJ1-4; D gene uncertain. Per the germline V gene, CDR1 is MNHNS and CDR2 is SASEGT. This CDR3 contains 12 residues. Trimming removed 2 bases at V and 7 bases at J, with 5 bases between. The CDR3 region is CASSERAEKLFF. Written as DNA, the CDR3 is TGTGCCAGCAGTGAACGGGCTGAAAAACTGTTTTTT.

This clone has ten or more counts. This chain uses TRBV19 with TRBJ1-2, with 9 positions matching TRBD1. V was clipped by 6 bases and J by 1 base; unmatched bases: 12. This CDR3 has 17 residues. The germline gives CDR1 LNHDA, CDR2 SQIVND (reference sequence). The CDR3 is CASRPEGGQGHNYGYTF. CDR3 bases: TGTGCCAGTAGACCTGAGGGAGGACAGGGGCATAACTATGGCTACACCTTC.

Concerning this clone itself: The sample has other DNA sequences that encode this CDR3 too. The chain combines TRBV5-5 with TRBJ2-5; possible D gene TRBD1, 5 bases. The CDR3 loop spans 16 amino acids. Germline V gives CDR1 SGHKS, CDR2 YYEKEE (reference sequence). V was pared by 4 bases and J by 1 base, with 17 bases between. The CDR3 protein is CASSRAGTGPQETQYF. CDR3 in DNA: TGTGCCAGCAGCCGCGCCGGTACAGGCCCCCAAGAGACCCAGTACTTC.

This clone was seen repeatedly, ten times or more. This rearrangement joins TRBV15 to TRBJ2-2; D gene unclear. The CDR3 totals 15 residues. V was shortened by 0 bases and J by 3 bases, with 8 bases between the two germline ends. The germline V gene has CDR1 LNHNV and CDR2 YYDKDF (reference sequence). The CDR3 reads CATSREYRDTGELFF. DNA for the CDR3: TGTGCCACCAGCAGAGAGTATAGGGACACCGGGGAGCTGTTTTTT.

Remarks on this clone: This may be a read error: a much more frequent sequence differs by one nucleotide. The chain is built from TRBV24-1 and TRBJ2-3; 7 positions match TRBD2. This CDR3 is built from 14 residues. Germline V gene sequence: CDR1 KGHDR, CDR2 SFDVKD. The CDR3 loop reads CATIDFAGADTQYF. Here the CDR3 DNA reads TGTGCCACCATTGATTTTGCGGGAGCAGATACGCAGTATTTT.

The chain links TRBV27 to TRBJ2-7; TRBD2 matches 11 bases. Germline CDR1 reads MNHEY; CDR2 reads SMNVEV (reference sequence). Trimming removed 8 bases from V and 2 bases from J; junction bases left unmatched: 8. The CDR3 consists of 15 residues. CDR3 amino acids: CASRPLAGGPYEQYF. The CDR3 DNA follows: TGTGCCAGCCGTCCTCTAGCGGGAGGTCCCTACGAGCAGTACTTC.

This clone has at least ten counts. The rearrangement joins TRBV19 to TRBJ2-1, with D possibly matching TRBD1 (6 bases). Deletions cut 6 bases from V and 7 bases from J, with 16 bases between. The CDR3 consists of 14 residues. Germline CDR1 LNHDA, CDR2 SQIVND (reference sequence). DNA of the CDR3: TGTGCCAGTAGCGCGAACAGGGTTGGGAATGAGCAGTTCTTC. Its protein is CASSANRVGNEQFF.

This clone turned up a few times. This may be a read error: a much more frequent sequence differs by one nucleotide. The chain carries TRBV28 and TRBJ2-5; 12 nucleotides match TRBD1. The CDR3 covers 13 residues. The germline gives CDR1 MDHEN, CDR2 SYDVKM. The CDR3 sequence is CSSRDRGPETQYF. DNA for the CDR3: TGTTCCAGCAGGGACAGGGGGCCGGAGACCCAGTACTTC.

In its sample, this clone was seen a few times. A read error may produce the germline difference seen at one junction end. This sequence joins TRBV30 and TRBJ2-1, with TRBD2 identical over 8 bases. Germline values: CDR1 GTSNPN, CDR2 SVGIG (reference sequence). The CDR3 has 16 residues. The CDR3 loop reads CDWSSLAGSLYNEQFF. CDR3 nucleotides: TGTGACTGGAGTAGTCTAGCGGGCTCCCTTTACAATGAGCAGTTCTTC.

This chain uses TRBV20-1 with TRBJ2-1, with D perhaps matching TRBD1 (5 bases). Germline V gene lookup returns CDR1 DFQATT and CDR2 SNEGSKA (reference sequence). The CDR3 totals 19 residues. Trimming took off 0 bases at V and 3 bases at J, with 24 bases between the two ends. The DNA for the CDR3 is TGCAGTGCTAGAGATAGGTTTGGACGACGTGGCGGACACTACAATGAGCAGTTCTTC. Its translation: CSARDRFGRRGGHYNEQFF.